This TCR beta chain was captured by sequencing in a study of CD8+CD57+ T cells in acquired aplastic anemia (dated by TCRdb to the late 2010s). About the study as a whole: DNA extracted from sorted CD4+ and CD8+ cells had a mean of about 3.2 ug, with a range of roughly 0.2 to 30 ug. CD8+CD57+ expansion was defined as a frequency above the mean frequency observed in healthy subjects. Overall study results and their limits: Some 27 CD8+ CDR3 sequences were found in both patients and controls but appeared to be highly expressed in patients and within the immunodominant clones of the patients. Patients and healthy controls showed no significant difference in CD8+ Simpson's diversity (P=0.060).

Profiling of TCR beta VDJ combinations and CDR3 sequences used genomic DNA as the template. An Illumina HiSeq 2000 was used for TCR repertoire sequencing. The authors processed their data as follows. Repertoires were assessed using TRBV/TRBJ rearrangement plots, CDR3 size and DJ length profiles, and Simpson's diversity index. The immunodominant clone was defined as the most abundant DNA sequence in deep sequencing data. CDR3 amino acid sequences were screened for sharing across subjects and were compared with published repertoires and the VDJdb database. TCRdb itself trimmed the public reads at Q25 with fastp, ran MiXCR and retained productive beta chains. A single entry per CDR3 protein holds the most common genes and DNA from its merged rows. None of the V and J calls come from the authors' own analysis; TCRdb made them. For this sample the table gives approximately 130,000 distinct CDR3 sequences, of which about 40% were detected only once. The ten largest clones take up 2% to 3% of the sample.

The patients picked for sequencing were ones in whom flow cytometry had shown an expansion of CD8+CD57+ cells. All patients had severe acquired aplastic anemia diagnosed by International Study of Aplastic Anemia and Agranulocytosis and Camitta criteria. No therapy had been received by the patients at the time of blood sampling. TCR repertoires of sorted CD4+ and CD8+ blood T cells from severe aplastic anemia patients and healthy subjects were deep-sequenced in the study. Patients were enrolled in the USA under clinicaltrials.gov protocols 00001620, 01623167, 00001397, 00071045, 00081523 and 00961064. Ficoll-Paque density gradient centrifugation was used to isolate peripheral blood mononuclear cells. Before DNA was extracted, CD4+ and CD8+ T cells were sorted using either FACS or magnetic beads. The germline V gene provides CDR1 MDHEN and CDR2 SYDVKM. The CDR3, from cysteine to phenylalanine, totals 13 residues. Left in the record is the CDR3 DNA by itself, 39 bases read in frame from the first base. V is cut by 5 bases and J by 8 bases, and the space between the germline ends is 15 bases.

This clonotype was seen many times. There is no known antigen for this receptor. No base-level quality is on record; no much larger clone is a single base apart. Sequences were obtained from sorted CD4+, CD8+, or CD8+CD57+ T cells (not recorded which) from PBMCs. The TCR was taken from a human donor with aplastic anemia. Recombination connected TRBV28 to TRBJ1-1; the D gene is not confidently resolved. The CDR3 here reads CASSISLRTEAFF. The DNA sequence is TGTGCCAGCAGTATCTCGCTCCGGACGGAAGCTTTCTTT.